At least ten counts were recorded for the clone carrying this T cell receptor beta chain. The antigen remains unidentified. The sample originates from a study of T cell repertoires in cytomegalovirus infection. Study information: Public TCR beta signatures indicated both CMV infection and matching HLA type. Notes on the study in general: HLA-C-restricted TCR beta clonotypes specific for CMV led the ex vivo response.

Germline V gene lookup returns CDR1 SGHVS and CDR2 FNYEAQ. This CDR3 region has 15 residues. Trimming stripped 1 base from V and 1 base from J, with 10 bases between. MiXCR, run by TCRdb on the reads, gives a single entry per CDR3 protein. Among roughly 630,000 distinct CDR3 sequences, 20% to 30% were seen once, and the ten largest hold 7% to 9%. The sequence was collected from a human donor in good health (CMV status not recorded). Some clones in this sample may be carry-over from other donors' samples. Sequenced: CD8+ T cells from PBMCs. The V and J genes are TRBV7-6 and TRBJ1-1; D gene unclear. CDR3 region: CASSLGEGSNTEAFF. Here the CDR3 DNA reads TGTGCCAGCAGCTTAGGAGAGGGATCGAACACTGAAGCTTTCTTT.